There are many counts of the clone carrying this TCR beta chain. V lost 2 bases to trimming and J lost 4 bases; unmatched junction nucleotides: 7. CDR3 length: 16 amino acids. This specimen comes from a study of early T cells in non-severe SARS-CoV-2 infection. Via MiXCR, TCRdb re-called the 5' RACE reads, giving one row per CDR3 protein. There are fewer than 70,000 distinct CDR3 sequences in the sample; roughly 4.5% occur only once, and roughly 3.6% lies in the top ten. This receptor was identified in an adult who was a healthcare worker with PCR-confirmed SARS-CoV-2 infection or an uninfected control (not recorded which). The donor label of this sample is uncertain. The V call is TRBV12-3 or TRBV12-4, the J call TRBJ1-4; TRBD1 aligns across 7 bases. The input for sequencing was whole blood, taken at baseline. The CDR3 coding sequence is TGTGCCAGCAGTTTAAGTGTAGGGGGCGATAATGAAAAACTGTTTTTT. Its protein product is CASSLSVGGDNEKLFF.